Sequencing of this T cell receptor (beta chain) was carried out in a study of OX40 agonist ivuxolimab in advanced cancers. The overall study: All patients had ivuxolimab intravenously every 2 weeks at 0.01 to 10 mg/kg.

Per the germline V gene, CDR1 is MNHEY and CDR2 is SMNVEV (reference sequence). This CDR3 spans 15 amino acids. V lost 5 bases and J lost 8; bases outside the gene matches: 7. This table comes from immunoSEQ multiplex PCR, and its TCRdb copy is limited to in-frame clones, with some not included. The sample includes some 50,000 clones, 75% to 90% seen only once; the top ten take 0.6% to 0.8%. The origin of this receptor is an adult with an advanced solid tumor such as melanoma, head and neck, liver or kidney cancer. The V call is TRBV27, the J call TRBJ1-6, with 9 nucleotides matching TRBD1. The sequences come from CD4+ or CD8+ T cells sorted from blood, collected in a trial of the OX40 agonist ivuxolimab. Here the CDR3 DNA reads TGTGCCAGCAGTCCCCAGGGACAGGGTTATTCACCCCTCCACTTT. This sequence encodes CASSPQGQGYSPLHF.